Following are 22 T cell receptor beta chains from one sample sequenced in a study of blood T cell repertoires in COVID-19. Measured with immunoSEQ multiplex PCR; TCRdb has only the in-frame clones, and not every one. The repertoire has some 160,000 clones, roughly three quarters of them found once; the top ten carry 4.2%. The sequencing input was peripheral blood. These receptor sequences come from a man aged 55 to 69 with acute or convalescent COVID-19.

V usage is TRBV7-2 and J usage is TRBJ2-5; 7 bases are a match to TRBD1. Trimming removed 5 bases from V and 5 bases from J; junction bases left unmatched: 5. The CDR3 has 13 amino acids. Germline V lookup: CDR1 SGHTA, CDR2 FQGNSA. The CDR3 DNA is TGTGCCAGCAGCATCGACAGGGTGGAGACCCAGTACTTC. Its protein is CASSIDRVETQYF. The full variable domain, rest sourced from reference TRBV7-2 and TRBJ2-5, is GAGVSQSPSNKVTEKGKDVELRCDPISGHTALYWYRQSLGQGLEFLIYFQGNSAPDKSGLPSDRFSAERTGGSVSTLTIQRTQQEDSAVYLCASSIDRVETQYFGPGTRLLVL.

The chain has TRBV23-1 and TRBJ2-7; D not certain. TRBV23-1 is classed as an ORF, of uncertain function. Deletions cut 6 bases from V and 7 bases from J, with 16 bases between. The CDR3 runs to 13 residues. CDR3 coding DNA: TGCGCCAGCAGCCCCCCCTCCCCGCGGGAGCAGTACTTC. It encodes CASSPPSPREQYF.

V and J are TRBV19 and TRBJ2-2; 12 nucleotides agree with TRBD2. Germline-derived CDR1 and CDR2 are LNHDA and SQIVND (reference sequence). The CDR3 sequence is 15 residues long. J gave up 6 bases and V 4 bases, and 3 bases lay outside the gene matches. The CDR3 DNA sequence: TGTGCCAGTAGTAGCTGGACTAGCGGGGCCGGGGAGCTGTTTTTT. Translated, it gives CASSSWTSGAGELFF.

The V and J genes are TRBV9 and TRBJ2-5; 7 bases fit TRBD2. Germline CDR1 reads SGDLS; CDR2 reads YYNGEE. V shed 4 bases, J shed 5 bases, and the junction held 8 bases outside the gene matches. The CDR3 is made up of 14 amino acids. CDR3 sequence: CASSQRLAVETQYF. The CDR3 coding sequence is TGTGCCAGCAGCCAAAGACTAGCCGTGGAGACCCAGTACTTC.

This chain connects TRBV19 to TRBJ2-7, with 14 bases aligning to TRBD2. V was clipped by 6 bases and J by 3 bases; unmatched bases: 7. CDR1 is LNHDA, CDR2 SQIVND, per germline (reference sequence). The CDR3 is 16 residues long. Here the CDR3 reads CASRRRGLAGDYEQYF. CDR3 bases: TGTGCCAGTAGACGAAGGGGACTAGCGGGGGACTACGAGCAGTACTTC. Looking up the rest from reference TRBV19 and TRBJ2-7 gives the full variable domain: DGGITQSPKYLFRKEGQNVTLSCEQNLNHDAMYWYRQDPGQGLRLIYYSQIVNDFQKGDIAEGYSVSREKKESFPLTVTSAQKNPTAFYLCASRRRGLAGDYEQYFGPGTRLTVT.

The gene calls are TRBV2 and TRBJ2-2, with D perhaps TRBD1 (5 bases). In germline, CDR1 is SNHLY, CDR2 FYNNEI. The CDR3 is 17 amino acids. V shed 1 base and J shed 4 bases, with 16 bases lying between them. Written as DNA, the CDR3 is TGTGCCAGCAGTGAAGGTTTCTGGGGCCAGGCCACCGGGGAGCTGTTTTTT. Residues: CASSEGFWGQATGELFF.

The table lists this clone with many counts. The DNA for the CDR3 is TGTGCCAGCAGCCCGAGAGGGGGTCTCAATAATTCACCCCTCCACTTT. This translates into CASSPRGGLNNSPLHF. This chain links TRBV2 with TRBJ1-6; D might be TRBD1 (6 bases). V dropped 6 bases and J dropped 5 bases, with 17 bases sitting between them. Germline V gene data show CDR1 as SNHLY and CDR2 as FYNNEI. The CDR3 is 16 amino acids.

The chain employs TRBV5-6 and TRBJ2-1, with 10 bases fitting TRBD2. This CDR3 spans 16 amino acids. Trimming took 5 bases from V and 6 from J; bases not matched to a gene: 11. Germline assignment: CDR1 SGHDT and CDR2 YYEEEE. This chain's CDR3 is CASRGRSSGRFNEQFF. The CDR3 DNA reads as TGTGCCAGCAGGGGCCGTAGTAGCGGGAGGTTCAATGAGCAGTTCTTC.

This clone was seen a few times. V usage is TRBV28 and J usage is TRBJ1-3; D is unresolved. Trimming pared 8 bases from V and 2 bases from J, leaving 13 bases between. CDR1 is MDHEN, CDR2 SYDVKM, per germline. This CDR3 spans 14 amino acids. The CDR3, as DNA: TGTGCCAGCGGGGAGGGTAACGCTGGAAACACCATATATTTT. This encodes CASGEGNAGNTIYF.

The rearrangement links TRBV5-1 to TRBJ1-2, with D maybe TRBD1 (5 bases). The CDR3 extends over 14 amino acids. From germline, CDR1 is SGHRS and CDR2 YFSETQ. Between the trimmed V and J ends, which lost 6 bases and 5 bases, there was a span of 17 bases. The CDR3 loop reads CASTTGGAGYGYTF. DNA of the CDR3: TGCGCCAGCACCACTGGAGGGGCCGGGTATGGCTACACCTTC.

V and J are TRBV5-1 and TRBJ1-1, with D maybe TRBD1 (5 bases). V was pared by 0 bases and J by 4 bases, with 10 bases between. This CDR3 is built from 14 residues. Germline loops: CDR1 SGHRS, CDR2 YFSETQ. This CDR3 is CASSLEARATEAFF. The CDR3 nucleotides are TGCGCCAGCAGCTTGGAGGCCAGGGCCACTGAAGCTTTCTTT.

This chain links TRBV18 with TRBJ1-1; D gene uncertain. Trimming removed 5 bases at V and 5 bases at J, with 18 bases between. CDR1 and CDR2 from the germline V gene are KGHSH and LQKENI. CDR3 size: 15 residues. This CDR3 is CASSVATSGWTEAFF. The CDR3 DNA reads TGTGCCAGCTCAGTAGCGACCTCGGGGTGGACTGAAGCTTTCTTT.

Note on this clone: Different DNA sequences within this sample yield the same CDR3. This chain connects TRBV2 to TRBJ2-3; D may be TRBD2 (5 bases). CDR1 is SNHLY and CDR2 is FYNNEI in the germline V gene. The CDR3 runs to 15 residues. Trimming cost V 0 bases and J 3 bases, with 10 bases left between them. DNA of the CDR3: TGTGCCAGCAGTGAAGCGGGAGTCCTGACAGATACGCAGTATTTT. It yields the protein CASSEAGVLTDTQYF. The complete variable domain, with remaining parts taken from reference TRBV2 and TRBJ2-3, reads EPEVTQTPSHQVTQMGQEVILRCVPISNHLYFYWYRQILGQKVEFLVSFYNNEISEKSEIFDDQFSVERPDGSNFTLKIRSTKLEDSAMYFCASSEAGVLTDTQYFGPGTRLTVL.

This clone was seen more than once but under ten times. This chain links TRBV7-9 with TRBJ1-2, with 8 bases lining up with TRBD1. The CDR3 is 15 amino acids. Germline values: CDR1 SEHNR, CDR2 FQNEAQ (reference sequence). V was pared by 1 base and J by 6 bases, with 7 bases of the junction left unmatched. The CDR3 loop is CASSLGLTGEDGYTF. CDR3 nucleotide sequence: TGTGCCAGCAGCTTAGGCCTGACAGGGGAGGATGGCTACACCTTC. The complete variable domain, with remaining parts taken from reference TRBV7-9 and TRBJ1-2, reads DTGVSQNPRHKITKRGQNVTFRCDPISEHNRLYWYRQTLGQGPEFLTYFQNEAQLEKSRLLSDRFSAERPKGSFSTLEIQRTEQGDSAMYLCASSLGLTGEDGYTFGSGTRLTVV.

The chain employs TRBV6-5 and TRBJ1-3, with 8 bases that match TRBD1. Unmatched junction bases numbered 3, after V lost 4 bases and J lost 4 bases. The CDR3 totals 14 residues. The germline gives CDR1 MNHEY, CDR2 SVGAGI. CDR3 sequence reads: CASSFGQGGNTIYF. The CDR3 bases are TGTGCCAGCAGTTTTGGACAGGGAGGAAACACCATATATTTT.

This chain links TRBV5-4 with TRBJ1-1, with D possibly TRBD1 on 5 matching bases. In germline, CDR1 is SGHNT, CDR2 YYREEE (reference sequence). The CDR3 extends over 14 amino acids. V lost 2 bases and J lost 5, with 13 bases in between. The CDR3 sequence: CASSFQGGRTEAFF. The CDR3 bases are TGTGCCAGCAGCTTCCAGGGCGGTAGGACTGAAGCTTTCTTT. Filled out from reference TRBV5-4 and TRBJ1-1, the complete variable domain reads ETGVTQSPTHLIKTRGQQVTLRCSSQSGHNTVSWYQQALGQGPQFIFQYYREEENGRGNFPPRFSGLQFPNYSSELNVNALELDDSALYLCASSFQGGRTEAFFGQGTRLTVV.

CDR3 nucleotide sequence: TGTGCCAGCAGTTTACTCCTAGACCATACGCAGTATTTT. This gives the protein CASSLLLDHTQYF. V and J are TRBV27 and TRBJ2-3, with D hard to call. Trimming stripped 2 bases from V and 7 bases from J, with 10 bases between. The CDR3 totals 13 residues. CDR1 and CDR2 (germline): MNHEY, SMNVEV (reference sequence).

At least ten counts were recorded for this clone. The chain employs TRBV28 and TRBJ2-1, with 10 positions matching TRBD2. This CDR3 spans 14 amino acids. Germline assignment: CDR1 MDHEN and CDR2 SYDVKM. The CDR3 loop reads CAESPGLASNEQFF. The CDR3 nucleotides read TGTGCGGAATCTCCGGGACTAGCGTCCAATGAGCAGTTCTTC.

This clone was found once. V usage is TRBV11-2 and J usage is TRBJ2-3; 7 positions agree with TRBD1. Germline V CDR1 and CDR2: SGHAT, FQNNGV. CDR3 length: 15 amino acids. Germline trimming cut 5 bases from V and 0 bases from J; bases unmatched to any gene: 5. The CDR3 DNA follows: TGTGCCAGCAGCGGGACAGCCTCTAGCACAGATACGCAGTATTTT. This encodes CASSGTASSTDTQYF. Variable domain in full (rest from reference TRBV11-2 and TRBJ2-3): EAGVAQSPRYKIIEKRQSVAFWCNPISGHATLYWYQQILGQGPKLLIQFQNNGVVDDSQLPKDRFSAERLKGVDSTLKIQPAKLEDSAVYLCASSGTASSTDTQYFGPGTRLTVL.

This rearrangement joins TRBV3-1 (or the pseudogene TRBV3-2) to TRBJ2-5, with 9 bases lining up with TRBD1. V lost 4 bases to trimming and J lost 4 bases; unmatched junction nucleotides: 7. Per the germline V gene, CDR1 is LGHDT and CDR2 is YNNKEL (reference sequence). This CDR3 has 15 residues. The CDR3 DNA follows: TGTGCCAGCAGCCCCGGACAGGGGAGGATAGAGACCCAGTACTTC. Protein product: CASSPGQGRIETQYF.

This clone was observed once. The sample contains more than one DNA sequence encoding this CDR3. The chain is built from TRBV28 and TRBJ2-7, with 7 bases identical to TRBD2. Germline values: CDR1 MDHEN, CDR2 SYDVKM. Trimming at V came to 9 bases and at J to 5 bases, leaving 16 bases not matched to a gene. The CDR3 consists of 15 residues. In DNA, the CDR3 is TGTGCCAGTAGCAGACAAGCGGGACCGGACCACGAGCAGTACTTC. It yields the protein CASSRQAGPDHEQYF. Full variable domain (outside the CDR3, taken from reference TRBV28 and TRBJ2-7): DVKVTQSSRYLVKRTGEKVFLECVQDMDHENMFWYRQDPGLGLRLIYFSYDVKMKEKGDIPEGYSVSREKKERFSLILESASTNQTSMYLCASSRQAGPDHEQYFGPGTRLTVT.

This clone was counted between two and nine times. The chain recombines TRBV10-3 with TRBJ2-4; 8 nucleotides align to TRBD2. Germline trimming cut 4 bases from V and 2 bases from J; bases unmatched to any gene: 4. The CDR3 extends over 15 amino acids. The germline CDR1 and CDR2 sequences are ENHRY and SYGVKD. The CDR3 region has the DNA TGTGCCATCAGTGTGGGACTAGGTCCCAAAAACATTCAGTACTTC. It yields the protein CAISVGLGPKNIQYF.